Each of the 22 T cell receptor beta chains below was sequenced from the same sample in a study of cytomegalovirus exposure and HLA in healthy donors. Amplification used 60 Vbeta primers and 13 Jbeta primers. The protocol was immunoSEQ multiplex PCR, while the TCRdb copy is restricted to in-frame clones and leaves out a portion. The repertoire has about 160,000 clones, around 78% of them found once; the top ten carry around 1.5%. What was sequenced was PBMCs. The receptor source for this set is a man aged 35 to 55 in good health and CMV-seronegative.

The chain joins TRBV30 to TRBJ2-7; D may be TRBD1 (5 bases). CDR3 length equals 14 residues. V shed 2 bases and J shed 2 bases, with 13 bases lying between them. Germline V gene lookup returns CDR1 GTSNPN and CDR2 SVGIG (reference sequence). CDR3 nucleotides: TGTGCCTGGAGTAGGGGTGCAGGGACCTACGAGCAGTACTTC. Its protein product is CAWSRGAGTYEQYF.

The chain has TRBV29-1 and TRBJ2-1; D gene ambiguous. Deletions cut 3 bases from V and 5 bases from J, with 8 bases between. There are 12 residues in the CDR3. Germline CDR1 is SQVTM and CDR2 is ANQGSEA. The CDR3 sequence: CSVDPLNNEQFF. CDR3 DNA: TGCAGCGTTGATCCCCTTAACAATGAGCAGTTCTTC.

This clone has a handful of counts. The J gene is TRBJ2-7, the V gene TRBV5-6; 12 nucleotides align to TRBD2. The V gene's germline CDR1 is SGHDT and CDR2 YYEEEE. V was clipped by 3 bases and J by 4 bases; unmatched bases: 5. The CDR3 consists of 15 residues. The CDR3 DNA reads as TGTGCCAGCAGCTCTAGCGGGAGGGTCGGTTACGAGCAGTACTTC. Translated: CASSSSGRVGYEQYF.

This clone has more than one count but fewer than ten. The V call is TRBV14, the J call TRBJ2-1; TRBD1 matches at 9 bases. CDR3 length: 16 amino acids. CDR1 is SGHDN and CDR2 is FVKESK in the germline V gene. Trimming at V came to 3 bases and at J to 3 bases, leaving 6 bases not matched to a gene. The CDR3 coding sequence is TGTGCCAGCAGCCAGCCCGGGACAGGGTACTACAATGAGCAGTTCTTC. Protein sequence: CASSQPGTGYYNEQFF.

The chain couples TRBV27 to TRBJ2-5; TRBD1 matches 7 bases. The CDR3 loop spans 13 amino acids. The V gene's germline CDR1 is MNHEY and CDR2 SMNVEV (reference sequence). The ends lost 3 bases at V and 4 bases at J; junction bases unmatched: 2. The CDR3 DNA follows: TGTGCCAGCAGTTTGTCAGGGGGAGAGACCCAGTACTTC. It translates to CASSLSGGETQYF.

V and J are TRBV5-1 and TRBJ2-3; TRBD1 aligns across 7 bases. J lost 4 bases, V lost 3 bases, and 8 bases had no gene match. Germline-derived CDR1 and CDR2 are SGHRS and YFSETQ. This CDR3 contains 15 residues. The CDR3 DNA sequence: TGCGCCAGCAGCTCTATGACAGGGTCGCCAGATACGCAGTATTTT. Amino acid sequence: CASSSMTGSPDTQYF.

The chain has TRBV27 and TRBJ2-7, with D perhaps matching TRBD2 (5 bases). The V gene lost 5 bases and the J gene lost 3 bases, with 11 bases spanning the gap. The CDR3 has 13 amino acids. The V gene's germline CDR1 is MNHEY and CDR2 SMNVEV (reference sequence). CDR3 amino acids: CASSPGIHYEQYF. The CDR3 DNA sequence: TGTGCCAGCAGTCCCGGGATCCACTACGAGCAGTACTTC.

This chain connects TRBV19 to TRBJ2-6; tentatively, D is TRBD2 (6 bases). The ends were cut back, 1 base at V and 2 bases at J, with 12 bases in the middle. This CDR3 region has 17 residues. The V gene's germline CDR1 is LNHDA and CDR2 SQIVND (reference sequence). This CDR3 is CASSIGGGIPGANVLTF. The DNA of the CDR3 is TGTGCCAGTAGTATAGGTGGAGGGATACCTGGGGCCAACGTCCTGACTTTC.

This chain connects TRBV2 to TRBJ2-7, with D perhaps matching TRBD2 (6 bases). Germline V gene lookup returns CDR1 SNHLY and CDR2 FYNNEI. The CDR3 has 13 amino acids. V lost 7 bases and J 5 bases, leaving 15 bases between the germline ends. DNA for the CDR3: TGTGCCAGCAATAGCGGACGGCACAACGAGCAGTACTTC. Protein sequence: CASNSGRHNEQYF.

CDR3 region: CASSQGQPYGYTF. DNA for the CDR3: TGTGCCAGCAGCCAGGGACAGCCCTATGGCTACACCTTC. The chain recombines TRBV5-6 with TRBJ1-2, with 7 positions matching TRBD1. With 4 bases clipped from V and 4 bases from J, the junction kept 4 bases outside the gene matches. The germline V gene encodes CDR1 SGHDT and CDR2 YYEEEE. This CDR3 spans 13 amino acids.

The chain uses TRBV21-1 and TRBJ1-2; the D segment call TRBD1 is taken from the table without a DNA check. TRBV21-1 is a recognized pseudogene. This CDR3 is built from 14 residues. The CDR3 nucleotides are TGTGCCAGCAGCAAAGAGTCAGGGATGGTTGGCTACACCTTC. Its protein is CASSKESGMVGYTF.

The V call is TRBV5-1, the J call TRBJ1-2, with D possibly being TRBD1 (6 bases). This CDR3 has 12 amino acids. Germline CDR1 and CDR2: SGHRS and YFSETQ. CDR3 in amino acids: CGSEGEGGKRTF. The DNA of the CDR3 is TGCGGATCAGAGGGGGAGGGCGGAAAACGGACCTTC.

This clone was observed a handful of times. This chain joins TRBV5-5 and TRBJ2-7; 7 bases fit TRBD1. With 2 bases clipped from V and 2 bases from J, the junction kept 16 bases outside the gene matches. This CDR3 is built from 18 residues. Per germline, CDR1 SGHKS and CDR2 YYEKEE (reference sequence). DNA for the CDR3: TGTGCCAGCAGCTTTCAGTATCTAGTGAGGGACAGCACCTACGAGCAGTACGTC. As protein: CASSFQYLVRDSTYEQYV.

In the case of this clone: One junction end disagrees with the germline gene, perhaps due to a read error. V usage is TRBV29-1 and J usage is TRBJ2-4, with D maybe TRBD1 (7 bases). The CDR3 consists of 18 residues. CDR1 is SQVTM and CDR2 is ANQGSEA in the germline V gene. The CDR3 is CSVLGGGGGFKAKNSQYF. As DNA, the CDR3 is TGCAGCGTTTTAGGGGGTGGAGGGGGCTTTAAAGCCAAAAACAGTCAGTACTTC.

The chain links TRBV29-1 to TRBJ2-7; D possibly corresponds to TRBD1 (6 bases). The CDR3 is 12 residues long. The V gene's germline CDR1 is SQVTM and CDR2 ANQGSEA. With 1 base removed from V and 6 bases from J, the gap between germline ends came to 10 bases. The CDR3 here is CSVEVPGAEQYF. DNA of the CDR3: TGCAGCGTTGAAGTCCCAGGGGCCGAGCAGTACTTC.

The sample holds a few counts of this clone. This sequence joins TRBV6-5 and TRBJ2-5, with TRBD1 matching 8 bases. The length of the CDR3 is 14 residues. Germline CDR1 MNHEY, CDR2 SVGAGI. V trimming: 4 bases; J trimming: 6 bases; junction bases outside the gene matches: 7. CDR3 loop: CASSSPGGRQTQYF. CDR3 coding DNA: TGTGCCAGCAGTTCCCCAGGGGGCCGGCAGACCCAGTACTTC.

The rearrangement uses TRBV19 and TRBJ1-6; no clear D. Germline CDR1 reads LNHDA; CDR2 reads SQIVND (reference sequence). The CDR3 runs to 15 residues. Trimming took 4 bases from V and 9 from J, leaving 16 bases between them. The CDR3 region is CASSTSGMGASPLHF. For the CDR3, the DNA is TGTGCCAGTAGTACCTCGGGGATGGGAGCTTCACCCCTCCACTTT.

As regards this clone: The junction shows a germline mismatch at one end, possibly a read error. V gene TRBV2 combines with J gene TRBJ2-6, with D perhaps matching TRBD2 (6 bases). CDR3 length: 14 residues. CDR1 is SNHLY, CDR2 FYNNEI, per germline. The CDR3 nucleotides read TGTGCCAGCAGGGGGGACTCTGGGGCCAACGGCCTGACTTTC. This codes for CASRGDSGANGLTF.

In DNA, the CDR3 is TGTGCCAGCAGCTTCGGCAGGGGGAATTCTGGAAACACCATATATTTT. It specifies CASSFGRGNSGNTIYF. The chain joins TRBV7-9 to TRBJ1-3, with 7 bases identical to TRBD1. V gave up 3 bases and J gave up 1 base; unmatched junction bases: 6. This CDR3 has 16 amino acids. CDR1 SEHNR and CDR2 FQNEAQ come from the germline V gene (reference sequence).

This clone was found once. This sequence joins TRBV27 and TRBJ1-3; TRBD1 aligns across 7 bases. After removal of 2 bases from V and 2 bases from J, the junction contained 3 bases not matched to a gene. CDR3 length equals 15 residues. CDR1 is MNHEY, CDR2 SMNVEV, per germline (reference sequence). CDR3 amino acids: CASSLQGVAGNTIYF. The CDR3 bases are TGTGCCAGCAGTTTACAGGGGGTAGCTGGAAACACCATATATTTT.

The gene calls are TRBV19 and TRBJ2-3, with a possible D match to TRBD1 (5 bases). Germline-derived CDR1 and CDR2 are LNHDA and SQIVND (reference sequence). The V gene lost 4 bases and the J gene lost 2 bases, with 10 bases spanning the gap. The CDR3 consists of 14 residues. Here the CDR3 DNA reads TGTGCCAGTAGTAAGGGGTCGTACACAGATACGCAGTATTTT. Translating it yields CASSKGSYTDTQYF.

The chain has TRBV9 and TRBJ2-5; D ambiguous. The germline V gene has CDR1 SGDLS and CDR2 YYNGEE. The CDR3 has 15 amino acids. Trimming took off 4 bases at V and 2 bases at J, with 15 bases between the two ends. In nucleotides, the CDR3 is TGTGCCAGCAGCCCCGGTCACTCAACTCAAGAGACCCAGTACTTC. Its protein product is CASSPGHSTQETQYF. Drawing the rest from reference TRBV9 and TRBJ2-5, the complete variable domain is DSGVTQTPKHLITATGQRVTLRCSPRSGDLSVYWYQQSLDQGLQFLIQYYNGEERAKGNILERFSAQQFPDLHSELNLSSLELGDSALYFCASSPGHSTQETQYFGPGTRLLVL.